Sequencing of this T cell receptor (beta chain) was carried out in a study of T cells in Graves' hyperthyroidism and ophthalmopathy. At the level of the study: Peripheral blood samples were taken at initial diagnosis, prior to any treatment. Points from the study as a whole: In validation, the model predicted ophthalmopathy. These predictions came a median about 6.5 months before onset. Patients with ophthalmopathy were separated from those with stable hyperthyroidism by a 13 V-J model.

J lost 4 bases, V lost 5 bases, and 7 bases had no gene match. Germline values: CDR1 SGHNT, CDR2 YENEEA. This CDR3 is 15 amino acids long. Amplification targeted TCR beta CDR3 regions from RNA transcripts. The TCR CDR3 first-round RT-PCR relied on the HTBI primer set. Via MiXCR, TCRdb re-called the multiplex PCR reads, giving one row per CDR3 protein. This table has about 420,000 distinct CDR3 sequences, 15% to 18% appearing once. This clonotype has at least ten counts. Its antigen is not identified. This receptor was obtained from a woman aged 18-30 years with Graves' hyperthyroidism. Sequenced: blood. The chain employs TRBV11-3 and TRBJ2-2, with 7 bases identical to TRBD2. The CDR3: CASSDGGRFTGELFF. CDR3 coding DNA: TGTGCCAGCAGCGACGGGGGGAGGTTCACCGGGGAGCTGTTTTTT.